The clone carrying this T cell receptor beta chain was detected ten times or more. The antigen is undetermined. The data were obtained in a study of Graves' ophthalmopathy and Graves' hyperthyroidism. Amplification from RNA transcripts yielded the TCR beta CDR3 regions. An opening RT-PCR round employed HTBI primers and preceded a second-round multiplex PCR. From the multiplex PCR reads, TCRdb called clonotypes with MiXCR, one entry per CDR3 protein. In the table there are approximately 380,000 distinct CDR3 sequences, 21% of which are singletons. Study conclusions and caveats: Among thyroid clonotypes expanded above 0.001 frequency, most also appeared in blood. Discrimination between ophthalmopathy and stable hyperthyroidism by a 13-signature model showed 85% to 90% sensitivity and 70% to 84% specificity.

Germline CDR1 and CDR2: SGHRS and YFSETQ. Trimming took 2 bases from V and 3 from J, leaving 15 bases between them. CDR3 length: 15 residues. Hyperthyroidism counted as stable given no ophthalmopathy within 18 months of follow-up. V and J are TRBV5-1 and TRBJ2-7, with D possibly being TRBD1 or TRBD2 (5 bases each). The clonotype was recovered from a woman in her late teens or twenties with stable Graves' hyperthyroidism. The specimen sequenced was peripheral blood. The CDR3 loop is CASSLDSEGYYEQYF. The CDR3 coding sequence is TGCGCCAGCAGCTTAGACAGCGAGGGATACTACGAGCAGTACTTC.